One T cell receptor (beta chain) is described in this entry. Its antigen is still unknown. This entry is derived from a study of T cell clonotyping in hematopoietic cell transplantation. Whole-study results and caveats: At the given depth, recipient repertoires were over 95% de novo clonotypes. Cells were unsorted, so CD4 and CD8 contributions were not separated. Recipient TCR diversity dropped after transplant; expanded clonotypes rose from day 30 to 180.

Trimming shortened V by 7 bases and J by 5 bases, and 11 bases separated the two germline ends. CDR3 length: 11 amino acids. Germline V gene sequence: CDR1 GTSNPN, CDR2 SVGIG (reference sequence). Produced via immunoSEQ multiplex PCR; TCRdb's table is partial and in-frame only. The data contain over 25,000 clones, more than 60% of them seen just once; the ten biggest clones take up 6% to 8%. Stated time point: recipient sample about 28 days before transplant, after cytoreduction. Blood collection times were about day -28 and days 30, 100, 180 posttransplant. The rearrangement uses TRBV30 and TRBJ1-1; no firm D call. Sequenced material: peripheral blood mononuclear cells, taken before stem cell transplant. The TCR sequence derives from a woman in her thirties with chronic myeloid leukemia. Some clones in this sample may be carry-over from other donors' samples. CDR3 residues: CASLRGTEAFF. The CDR3 region has the DNA TGTGCCTCTCTCCGGGGAACTGAAGCTTTCTTT.